The clone carrying this T cell receptor (beta chain) has more than one count but fewer than ten. No antigen is known for it. These data belong to a study of shared clonotypes between healthy human individuals. The overall study: CD4 naive and CD4 memory each took three plates per donor, while CD8 naive took two and CD8 memory one.

Only in-frame clones appear in the TCRdb table, and some are missing; sequencing was by immunoSEQ multiplex PCR. The repertoire holds around 600,000 clones, with approximately 95% as singletons. The study, taken as a whole, reports: Sorted-subset samples were not fully sequenced, rarefaction indicated. Estimated clonotype richness was generally higher in naive than memory subsets.

Terminally differentiated effector memory CD45RA+ cells were excluded by CCR7 positive selection of CD45RO-negative cells. The study drew its donors from healthy HIV-negative adults without recent acute infections or vaccinations. The CDR3 length is 14 residues. V dropped 6 bases and J dropped 6; count of bases not matched to a gene: 7. The germline V gene has CDR1 MDHEN and CDR2 SYDVKM. The V and J genes are TRBV28 and TRBJ1-5, with 8 bases matching TRBD1. Sequenced sample: naive CD8+ T cells sorted from blood. The source of this sequence is a woman in her thirties in good health. DNA of the CDR3: TGTGCCAGCAGCATTGGACAGGGAACTCAGCCCCAGCATTTT. This translates into CASSIGQGTQPQHF.